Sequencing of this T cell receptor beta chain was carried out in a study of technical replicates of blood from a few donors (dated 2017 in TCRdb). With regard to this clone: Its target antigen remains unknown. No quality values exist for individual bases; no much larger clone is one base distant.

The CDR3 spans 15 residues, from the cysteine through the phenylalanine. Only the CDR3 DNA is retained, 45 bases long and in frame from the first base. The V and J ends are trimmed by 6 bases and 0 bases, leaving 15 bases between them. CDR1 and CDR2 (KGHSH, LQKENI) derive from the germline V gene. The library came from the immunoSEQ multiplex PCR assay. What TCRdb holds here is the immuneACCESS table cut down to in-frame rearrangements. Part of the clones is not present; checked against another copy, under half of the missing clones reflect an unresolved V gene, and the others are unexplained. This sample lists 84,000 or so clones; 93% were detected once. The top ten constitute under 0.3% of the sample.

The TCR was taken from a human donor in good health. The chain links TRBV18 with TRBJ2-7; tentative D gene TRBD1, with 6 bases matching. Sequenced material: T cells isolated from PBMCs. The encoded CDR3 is CASSHTTGISYEQYF. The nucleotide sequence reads TGTGCCAGCTCCCATACAACAGGGATCTCCTACGAGCAGTACTTC.